These 28 T cell receptor beta chains were sequenced from one sample in a study of CD8+ T cells in alopecia areata. RNA extraction was followed by reverse transcription into cDNA, which acted as the sequencing template. Some clones are missing from TCRdb's copy, which holds only in-frame ones; the method was immunoSEQ multiplex PCR. This sample has 110,000 to 150,000 clones, with approximately 50% found just once. The sample was CD4+ T cells sorted from blood, taken at week 0. These receptors were obtained from a human donor with alopecia areata.

This sequence joins TRBV7-9 and TRBJ2-1, with a weak D call TRBD1 (5 bases). In germline, CDR1 is SEHNR, CDR2 FQNEAQ (reference sequence). V was pared by 6 bases and J by 6 bases, with 12 bases between. The CDR3 is made up of 13 amino acids. The CDR3 bases are TGTGCCAGCAGGCTGCAGGGCTCCAATGAGCAGTTCTTC. It translates to CASRLQGSNEQFF.

The V gene is TRBV28, the J gene TRBJ1-2; perhaps TRBD1 as D (6 bases). Germline V CDR1 and CDR2: MDHEN, SYDVKM. This CDR3 contains 13 residues. V was trimmed by 6 bases and J by 8 bases, leaving 16 bases between them. CDR3 protein: CASSATQGRGYTF. The CDR3 DNA reads as TGTGCCAGCAGCGCTACTCAGGGGCGCGGCTACACCTTC.

In its sample, this clone was seen once. The V gene is TRBV4-1, the J gene TRBJ1-5, with TRBD1 matching over 7 bases. The germline CDR1 and CDR2 sequences are MGHRA and YSYEKL. The V and J ends lost 4 bases and 6 bases, in that order; junction bases with no gene match: 9. The CDR3 is made up of 15 amino acids. The CDR3 sequence: CASSRREGAGQPQHF. The CDR3 DNA is TGCGCCAGCAGCCGACGAGAGGGGGCCGGTCAGCCCCAGCATTTT.

The V and J genes are TRBV29-1 and TRBJ2-7; the D gene could be TRBD1 or TRBD2 (7 bases each). CDR1 and CDR2 (germline): SQVTM, ANQGSEA. CDR3 length: 15 amino acids. With 7 bases removed from V and 0 bases from J, the gap between germline ends came to 19 bases. The CDR3 sequence is CSAAAARGGSYEQYF. The CDR3 nucleotides read TGCAGCGCCGCTGCGGCCAGGGGGGGCTCCTACGAGCAGTACTTC.

This clone was observed a few times. CDR3 sequence reads: CAISGSVLANVLTF. In nucleotides, the CDR3 is TGTGCCATCAGTGGGTCCGTGTTGGCCAACGTCCTGACTTTC. The V call is TRBV10-3, the J call TRBJ2-6; D is unresolved. Germline V gene data show CDR1 as ENHRY and CDR2 as SYGVKD. The CDR3 is 14 residues long. The ends were cut back, 4 bases at V and 6 bases at J, with 10 bases in the middle.

V is TRBV27 and J is TRBJ1-2; possibly TRBD1 for D (5 bases). The CDR3 contains 15 residues. Germline V lookup: CDR1 MNHEY, CDR2 SMNVEV (reference sequence). The V and J ends lost 5 bases and 1 base respectively, with 14 bases between them. As DNA, the CDR3 is TGTGCCAGCAGTCCCACCGGGACGGTTAACTATGGCTACACCTTC. The encoded protein is CASSPTGTVNYGYTF.

This chain connects TRBV18 to TRBJ1-1; TRBD1 agrees at 7 bases. This CDR3 region has 14 residues. The V and J ends lost 3 bases and 4 bases, in that order; junction bases with no gene match: 5. Germline V CDR1 and CDR2: KGHSH, LQKENI. Here the CDR3 reads CASSPSRGTTEAFF. CDR3 DNA: TGTGCCAGCTCACCCAGCAGGGGGACCACTGAAGCTTTCTTT.

This clone turned up a few times. The V call is TRBV30, the J call TRBJ2-2, with 7 positions matching TRBD1. V shed 2 bases, J shed 2 bases, and the junction held 11 bases outside the gene matches. The germline V gene encodes CDR1 GTSNPN and CDR2 SVGIG (reference sequence). The CDR3 length is 17 residues. The CDR3 region is CAWSQGTVGRNTGELFF. CDR3 in DNA: TGTGCCTGGAGTCAAGGGACAGTAGGAAGAAACACCGGGGAGCTGTTTTTT.

About this clone itself: Other DNA sequences in this specimen translate into the identical CDR3. The gene calls are TRBV29-1 and TRBJ1-1; no definite D call. This CDR3 is built from 12 residues. V lost 4 bases and J lost 0, with 6 bases in between. Germline V gene data show CDR1 as SQVTM and CDR2 as ANQGSEA. The CDR3 nucleotides are TGCAGCGTTGGAGTAGTGAACACTGAAGCTTTCTTT. Protein sequence: CSVGVVNTEAFF.

The chain employs TRBV25-1 and TRBJ2-1; TRBD2 matches 11 bases. Germline-derived CDR1 and CDR2 are MGHDK and SYGVNS. V trimming: 3 bases; J trimming: 3 bases; junction bases outside the gene matches: 4. This CDR3 is 16 amino acids long. The CDR3 reads CASSDPTSGNYNEQFF. The DNA of the CDR3 is TGTGCCAGCAGTGATCCGACTAGCGGGAACTACAATGAGCAGTTCTTC.

The J gene is TRBJ2-2, the V gene TRBV7-8; 7 bases are shared with TRBD1. The CDR3 has 15 amino acids. The V gene end was trimmed by 2 bases and the J gene end by 0 bases; junction bases not matched to a gene: 0. CDR1 is SGHVS and CDR2 is FQNEAQ in the germline V gene. DNA of the CDR3: TGTGCCAGCAGCTTAACAGGGGCGAACACCGGGGAGCTGTTTTTT. It encodes CASSLTGANTGELFF.

This chain links TRBV11-2 with TRBJ2-1; 13 nucleotides line up with TRBD2. Looked up from germline, CDR1 is SGHAT and CDR2 is FQNNGV. This CDR3 is 19 amino acids long. Losses at the gene ends were 2 bases for V and 0 bases for J; bases not matched to a gene: 7. DNA of the CDR3: TGTGCCAGCAGCTTACCGAGGACTAGCGGGGGTAGCTCCTACAATGAGCAGTTCTTC. It specifies CASSLPRTSGGSSYNEQFF.

The CDR3 is CASSTPYEQYF. For the CDR3, the DNA is TGTGCCAGCAGCACCCCCTACGAGCAGTACTTC. This rearrangement joins TRBV6-1 to TRBJ2-7; D unclear. V lost 6 bases and J lost 2, with 5 bases in between. This CDR3 comprises 11 residues. From germline, CDR1 is MNHNS and CDR2 SASEGT.

The CDR3 sequence: CATSRGRPGSGYTF. In DNA form, the CDR3 reads TGTGCCACCAGCAGGGGACGACCAGGGTCCGGCTACACCTTC. This chain connects TRBV15 to TRBJ1-2, with a tentative D call TRBD1 (5 bases). Trimming stripped 3 bases from V and 8 bases from J, with 16 bases between. Germline CDR1 LNHNV, CDR2 YYDKDF (reference sequence). The CDR3 runs 14 residues.

As regards this clone: Other DNA sequences of this sample code for an identical CDR3. As DNA, the CDR3 is TGTGCCAGCAGCTTAGCTTTGTGGGACTCCTACGAGCAGTACTTC. Its protein is CASSLALWDSYEQYF. The chain has TRBV7-8 and TRBJ2-7; D gene unclear. CDR1 is SGHVS, CDR2 FQNEAQ, per germline. CDR3 length: 15 amino acids. V lost 0 bases, J lost 0 bases, and 9 bases lay in between.

This clone was seen a few times. This chain connects TRBV15 to TRBJ1-2; no clear D. CDR1 is LNHNV, CDR2 YYDKDF, per germline (reference sequence). Trimming pared 0 bases from V and 3 bases from J, leaving 8 bases between. The length of the CDR3 is 14 residues. The CDR3: CATSRDTGYYGYTF. The CDR3 DNA sequence: TGTGCCACCAGCAGAGATACCGGGTACTATGGCTACACCTTC.

The V and J genes are TRBV4-3 and TRBJ1-1, with D perhaps TRBD1 (5 bases). The germline V gene has CDR1 LGHNA and CDR2 YSLEER. The V end was cut by 0 bases, the J end by 6 bases, with 8 bases between. The CDR3 loop spans 13 amino acids. The CDR3 here is CASSQDWGAEAFF. The DNA for the CDR3 is TGCGCCAGCAGCCAAGATTGGGGGGCTGAAGCTTTCTTT.

V is TRBV29-1 and J is TRBJ2-5; 9 nucleotides agree with TRBD2. The DNA end favors TRBJ2-7, so the J call may be wrong. The CDR3 sequence is 14 residues long. Germline V gene data show CDR1 as SQVTM and CDR2 as ANQGSEA. The CDR3 reads CSVGASGTSYEQYF. In DNA, the CDR3 is TGCAGCGTGGGTGCTAGCGGGACCTCCTACGAGCAGTACTTC.

A single count supports this clone. This chain links TRBV7-9 with TRBJ1-4; 7 nucleotides agree with TRBD1. The germline V gene encodes CDR1 SEHNR and CDR2 FQNEAQ (reference sequence). The CDR3 extends over 14 amino acids. V trimming: 6 bases; J trimming: 6 bases; junction bases outside the gene matches: 7. CDR3 in DNA: TGTGCCAGCAGTTACGGGACAGCCGATGAAAAACTGTTTTTT. This translates into CASSYGTADEKLFF. The full variable domain, completed using reference TRBV7-9 and TRBJ1-4, is DTGVSQNPRHKITKRGQNVTFRCDPISEHNRLYWYRQTLGQGPEFLTYFQNEAQLEKSRLLSDRFSAERPKGSFSTLEIQRTEQGDSAMYLCASSYGTADEKLFFGSGTQLSVL.

The chain carries TRBV4-3 and TRBJ1-2, with D perhaps TRBD1 (6 bases). The CDR3 loop spans 15 amino acids. Germline V gene sequence: CDR1 LGHNA, CDR2 YSLEER. Trimming stripped 0 bases from V and 4 bases from J, with 12 bases between. The CDR3 loop is CASSQDSTGTYGYTF. DNA for the CDR3: TGCGCCAGCAGCCAAGATTCTACAGGGACCTATGGCTACACCTTC.

This clone has just a few counts. The genes are TRBV29-1 and TRBJ2-6, with unresolved D. The V gene lost 6 bases and the J gene lost 0 bases, with 12 bases spanning the gap. Germline CDR1 SQVTM, CDR2 ANQGSEA. This CDR3 has 15 residues. DNA of the CDR3: TGCAGCGTCTCTGAGTATCGCTCTGGGGCCAACGTCCTGACTTTC. This codes for CSVSEYRSGANVLTF. Full variable domain (outside the CDR3, taken from reference TRBV29-1 and TRBJ2-6): SAVISQKPSRDICQRGTSLTIQCQVDSQVTMMFWYRQQPGQSLTLIATANQGSEATYESGFVIDKFPISRPNLTFSTLTVSNMSPEDSSIYLCSVSEYRSGANVLTFGAGSRLTVL.

This clone was observed a handful of times. V usage is TRBV7-9 and J usage is TRBJ1-4; D may be TRBD1 (5 bases). The CDR3 sequence is 16 residues long. Trimming stripped 6 bases from V and 1 base from J, with 15 bases between. Germline loops: CDR1 SEHNR, CDR2 FQNEAQ (reference sequence). The CDR3 here is CASRSGEGLTNEKLFF. For the CDR3, the DNA is TGTGCCAGCAGGTCGGGGGAAGGTTTAACTAATGAAAAACTGTTTTTT.

This chain uses TRBV29-1 with TRBJ2-6, with 10 bases fitting TRBD2. Germline trimming cut 6 bases from V and 4 bases from J; bases unmatched to any gene: 6. The V gene's germline CDR1 is SQVTM and CDR2 ANQGSEA. This CDR3 spans 15 amino acids. CDR3 loop: CSVAGGNSGANVLTF. The DNA for the CDR3 is TGCAGCGTAGCGGGAGGGAATTCCGGGGCCAACGTCCTGACTTTC.

The rearrangement links TRBV29-1 to TRBJ2-5; D gene uncertain. Deletions cut 3 bases from V and 4 bases from J, with 6 bases between. CDR1 is SQVTM, CDR2 ANQGSEA, per germline. The CDR3 is 11 residues long. The CDR3 reads CSVDLTETQYF. Here the CDR3 DNA reads TGCAGCGTTGACCTGACAGAGACCCAGTACTTC.

There are a few counts of this clone. V usage is TRBV27 and J usage is TRBJ1-1, with D perhaps matching TRBD1 (5 bases). V shed 2 bases and J shed 0 bases, with 16 bases lying between them. The CDR3 covers 17 residues. Germline CDR1 MNHEY, CDR2 SMNVEV (reference sequence). Here the CDR3 reads CASSLEGIRGMNTEAFF. CDR3 DNA: TGTGCCAGCAGTTTAGAGGGGATTCGGGGAATGAACACTGAAGCTTTCTTT.

The chain employs TRBV5-1 and TRBJ2-1, with D maybe TRBD2 (5 bases). The length of the CDR3 is 13 residues. V was clipped by 2 bases and J by 6 bases, with 9 bases between them. Per the germline V gene, CDR1 is SGHRS and CDR2 is YFSETQ. This CDR3 reads CASSFGTSNEQFF. CDR3 sequence (DNA): TGCGCCAGCAGCTTCGGAACTAGCAATGAGCAGTTCTTC.

V and J are TRBV4-3 and TRBJ2-3; TRBD2 agrees at 14 bases. CDR1 is LGHNA and CDR2 is YSLEER in the germline V gene. The V gene end was trimmed by 1 base and the J gene end by 6 bases; junction bases not matched to a gene: 3. The CDR3 has 16 residues. CDR3 in amino acids: CASSQGTSGRPDTQYF. For the CDR3, the DNA is TGCGCCAGCAGCCAAGGGACTAGCGGGAGGCCCGATACGCAGTATTTT.

The chain has TRBV9 and TRBJ1-1; weak D call: TRBD1 (5 bases). V was shortened by 0 bases and J by 3 bases, with 12 bases between the two germline ends. The V gene's germline CDR1 is SGDLS and CDR2 YYNGEE. The CDR3 length is 15 residues. The CDR3 region is CASSVVGRVDTEAFF. For the CDR3, the DNA is TGTGCCAGCAGCGTAGTGGGCAGGGTGGACACTGAAGCTTTCTTT. Full variable domain (rest looked up from reference TRBV9 and TRBJ1-1): DSGVTQTPKHLITATGQRVTLRCSPRSGDLSVYWYQQSLDQGLQFLIQYYNGEERAKGNILERFSAQQFPDLHSELNLSSLELGDSALYFCASSVVGRVDTEAFFGQGTRLTVV.